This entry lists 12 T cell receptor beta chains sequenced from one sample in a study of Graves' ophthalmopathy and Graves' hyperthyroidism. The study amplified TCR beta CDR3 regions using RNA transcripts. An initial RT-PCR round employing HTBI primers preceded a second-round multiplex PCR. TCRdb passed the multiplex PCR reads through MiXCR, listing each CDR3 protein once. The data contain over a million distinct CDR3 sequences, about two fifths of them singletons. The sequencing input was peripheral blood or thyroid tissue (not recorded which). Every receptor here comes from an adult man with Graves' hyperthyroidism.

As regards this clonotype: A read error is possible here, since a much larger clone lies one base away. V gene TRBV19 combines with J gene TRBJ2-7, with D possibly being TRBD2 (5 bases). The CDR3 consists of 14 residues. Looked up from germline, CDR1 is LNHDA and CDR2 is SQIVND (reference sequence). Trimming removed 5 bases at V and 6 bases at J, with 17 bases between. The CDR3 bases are TGTGCCAGTAGTTCCAGTGCGGAGGCTGCCGAGCAGTACTTC. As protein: CASSSSAEAAEQYF.

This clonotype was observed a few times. CDR3 residues: CASSQAGTPSSYEQYF. CDR3 sequence (DNA): TGCGCCAGCAGCCAGGCGGGGACTCCGAGCTCCTACGAGCAGTACTTC. The genes are TRBV4-1 and TRBJ2-7; TRBD2 might be the D (6 bases). This CDR3 spans 16 amino acids. Deletions cut 3 bases from V and 0 bases from J, with 15 bases between. CDR1 is MGHRA and CDR2 is YSYEKL in the germline V gene.

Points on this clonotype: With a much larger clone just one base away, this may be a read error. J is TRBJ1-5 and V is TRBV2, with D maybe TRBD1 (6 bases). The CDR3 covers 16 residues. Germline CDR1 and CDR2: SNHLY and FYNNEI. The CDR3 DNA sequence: TGTGCCAGCAGCGGACAGTCGATTTTGAGCAGTCAGCCCCAGCATTTT. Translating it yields CASSGQSILSSQPQHF.

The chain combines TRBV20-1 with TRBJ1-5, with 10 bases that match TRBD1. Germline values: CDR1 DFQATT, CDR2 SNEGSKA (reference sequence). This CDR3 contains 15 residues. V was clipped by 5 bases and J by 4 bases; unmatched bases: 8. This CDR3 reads CSALLPGQGNQPQHF. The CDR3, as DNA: TGCAGTGCTCTTTTACCGGGACAGGGGAATCAGCCCCAGCATTTT.

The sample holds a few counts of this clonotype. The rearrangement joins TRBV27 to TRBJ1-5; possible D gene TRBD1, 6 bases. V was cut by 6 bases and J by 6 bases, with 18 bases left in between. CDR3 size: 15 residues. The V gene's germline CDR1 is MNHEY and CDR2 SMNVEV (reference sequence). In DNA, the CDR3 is TGTGCCAGCAGCTTAGTCGGGGGGCAGGGTCAGCCCCAGCATTTT. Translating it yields CASSLVGGQGQPQHF.

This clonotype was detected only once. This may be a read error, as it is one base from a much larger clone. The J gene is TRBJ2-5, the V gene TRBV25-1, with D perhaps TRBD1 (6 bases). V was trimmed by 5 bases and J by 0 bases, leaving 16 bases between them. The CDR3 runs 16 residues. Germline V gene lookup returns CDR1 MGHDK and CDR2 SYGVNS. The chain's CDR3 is CASSYRGHLDQETQYF. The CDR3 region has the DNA TGTGCCAGCAGTTACCGGGGACACCTCGACCAAGAGACCCAGTACTTC.

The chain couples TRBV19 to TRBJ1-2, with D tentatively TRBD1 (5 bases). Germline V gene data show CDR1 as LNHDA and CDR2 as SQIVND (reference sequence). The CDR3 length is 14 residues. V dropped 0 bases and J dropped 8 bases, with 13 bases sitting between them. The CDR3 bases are TGTGCCAGTAGTATAGACAGGGCTTCGGACGGCTACACCTTC. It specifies CASSIDRASDGYTF. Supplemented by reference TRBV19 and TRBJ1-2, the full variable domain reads DGGITQSPKYLFRKEGQNVTLSCEQNLNHDAMYWYRQDPGQGLRLIYYSQIVNDFQKGDIAEGYSVSREKKESFPLTVTSAQKNPTAFYLCASSIDRASDGYTFGSGTRLTVV.

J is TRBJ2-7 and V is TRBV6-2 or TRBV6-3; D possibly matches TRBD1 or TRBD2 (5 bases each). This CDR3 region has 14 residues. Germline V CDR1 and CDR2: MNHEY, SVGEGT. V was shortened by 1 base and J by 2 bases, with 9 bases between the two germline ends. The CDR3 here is CASSYWDGPYEQYF. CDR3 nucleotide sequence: TGTGCCAGCAGTTACTGGGACGGACCCTACGAGCAGTACTTC.

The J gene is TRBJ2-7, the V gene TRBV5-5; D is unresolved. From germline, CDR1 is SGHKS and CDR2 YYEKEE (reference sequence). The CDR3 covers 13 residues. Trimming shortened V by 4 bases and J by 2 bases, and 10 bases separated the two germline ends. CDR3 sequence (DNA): TGTGCCAGCAGCGCCTCACAGCCCTACGAGCAGTACTTC. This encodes CASSASQPYEQYF.

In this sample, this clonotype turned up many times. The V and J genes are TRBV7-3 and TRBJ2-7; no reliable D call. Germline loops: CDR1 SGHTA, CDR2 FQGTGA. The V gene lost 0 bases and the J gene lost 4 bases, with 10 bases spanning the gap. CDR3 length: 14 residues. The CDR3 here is CASSLTAANYEQYF. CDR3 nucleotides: TGTGCCAGCAGCTTAACGGCAGCGAATTACGAGCAGTACTTC.

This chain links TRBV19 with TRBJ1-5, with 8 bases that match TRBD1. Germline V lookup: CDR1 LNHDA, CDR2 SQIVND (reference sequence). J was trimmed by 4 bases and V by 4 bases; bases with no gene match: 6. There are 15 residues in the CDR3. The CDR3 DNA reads TGTGCCAGTAGTAGTGACGGACAGGGTAATCAGCCCCAGCATTTT. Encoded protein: CASSSDGQGNQPQHF.

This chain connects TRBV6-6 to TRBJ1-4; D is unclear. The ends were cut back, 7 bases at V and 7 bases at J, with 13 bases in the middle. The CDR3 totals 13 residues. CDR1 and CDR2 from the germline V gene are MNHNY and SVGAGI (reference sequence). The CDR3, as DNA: TGTGCCAGCACGGACCACAATATTGAAAAACTGTTTTTT. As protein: CASTDHNIEKLFF.